Described below is a single TCR beta chain sequence and its context. Its antigen is not identified. Germline V gene lookup returns CDR1 WSHSY and CDR2 SAAADI. The CDR3 is 14 residues long. V was pared by 7 bases and J by 5 bases, with 10 bases of the junction left unmatched. The data are from a study of cytomegalovirus exposure and HLA in healthy donors. Amplification used 60 Vbeta primers and 13 Jbeta primers. The assay was immunoSEQ multiplex PCR, and TCRdb's table has in-frame clones only and misses some. The repertoire includes approximately 200,000 clones, about 80% of them detected once, and 1.9% sits in the top ten. Study-level findings and limits: Reports indicate that TCR beta sequences accurately predicted the HLA-A and HLA-B alleles of most subjects. Association of 16,951 TCR beta sequences with HLA alleles was found at 0.05 false discovery rate in a later analysis.

This receptor was taken from a man aged 25-45 years in good health and CMV-seronegative. The sequenced sample was PBMCs. The chain links TRBV10-2 to TRBJ1-1; 7 nucleotides agree with TRBD1. The CDR3 nucleotides read TGCGCCAGCAAGTCCGGGACAGTGGAGACTGAAGCTTTCTTT. Translation: CASKSGTVETEAFF.